The sequence of this TCR beta chain was determined in a study of cytomegalovirus exposure and HLA in healthy donors (dated by TCRdb to about 2017). Turning to the overall study: An earlier analysis of a few hundred of the donors reported about 300 Gb of sequence data and around 120 million unique TCR beta sequences obtained from about 200 million T cells. An early release covering roughly 580 HLA-typed donors comprised approximately 300 gigabases of sequencing data and around 86 million unique TCR sequences. Among the roughly 400 genotyped donors, roughly 80% belonged to the genetic ancestry cluster associated with self-reported Caucasian donors. The study aimed to test whether signatures of past pathogen exposure could be identified by cataloging public T cell receptors. Using immunosequencing, the study profiled T cell repertoires from about 650 subjects and related those repertoires to cytomegalovirus serostatus. A separate validation cohort of 100 to 150 different subjects was used in addition to the 666-subject first cohort. To predict cytomegalovirus infection status, the study brought together high-throughput TCR immunosequencing, statistical association of individual TCRs with disease status, and machine learning. A later analysis re-examined previously published TCR beta repertoires from about 670 donors and added high-resolution HLA genotyping to investigate patterns of TCR occurrence. Rather than using new phenotypic data, the later analysis identified candidate immune exposures from TCR beta sequences and from how often those sequences occurred across donors. An earlier analysis of 587 of the donors used high-throughput TCR beta sequencing to judge whether each TCR beta V gene segment behaved as functional or pseudogenic. Alongside the repertoire data, information on donor age, sex, ethnicity and CMV serostatus was compiled. A later genetic analysis took genome-wide SNP genotypes for about 65% of the roughly 670 donors and used that subset as a discovery cohort. Every repertoire in the discovery cohort had been generated on one and the same sequencing platform. Both class I and class II loci were covered by HLA typing, at four-digit resolution. The number of typed donors differed by locus: about 620-630 for A, B, C, DRB1 and DQB1; approximately 540 for DQA1; approximately 600 for DPA1; and around 450 for DPB1. A few DR-DQ haplotypes were treated as single units for association and clustering because of strong linkage in the cohort. Among some 400 genotyped donors of the cohort, an average of roughly 230,000 unique TCR beta nucleotide sequences was sequenced per donor, of which roughly 17% were non-productive.

Library method: the immunoSEQ multiplex PCR assay. A mixture of 60 forward primers for TCR Vbeta segments and 13 reverse primers for TCR Jbeta segments was used in the multiplex PCR. A multiplex PCR assay on genomic DNA amplified the CDR3 region of rearranged TCR beta genes. On the Illumina HiSeq System, the amplified TCR beta libraries were sequenced as 87-base-pair reads. Per the original workflow: A later analysis tallied tens of millions of unique TCR beta chains across the 550 to 850 repertoires, and about 12 million of those chains were shared by two or more donors. A nearest-neighbor algorithm error-corrected the raw reads and collapsed the reads into unique sequences, merging closely related sequences to remove PCR and sequencing errors. Alignment of CDR3 sequences to IMGT reference sequences was used to assign V, D and J gene segments. For a sequence to be retained, a match of at least six nucleotides to both a V gene segment and a J gene segment was required. Rearrangements were called productive when the CDR3 lacked stop codons and stayed in frame with V and J; all others were non-productive. Following IMGT convention, CDR3 was defined as the stretch from the second conserved V-encoded cysteine to the conserved J-encoded phenylalanine. In an earlier analysis of just under 600 of the donors, sequences lacking an unambiguous match to a single V gene segment were excluded. In an earlier analysis of roughly 600 of the donors, a V segment was called functional when productive rearrangements were above 56.7%, and segregating when the standard deviation between donors exceeded 5%. To diagnose cytomegalovirus status from the catalog of TCR beta chain sequences, a statistical classification framework was built. A later analysis assigned V and J genes by comparing TCR nucleotide sequences with IMGT/GENE-DB human TR gene sequences. Using the TCRdist pipeline, a later analysis assigned CDR3 sequences along with most-parsimonious VDJ recombination scenarios. In a later analysis, every TCR beta chain was defined by the combination of its CDR3 amino acid sequence and its V-gene family, and reads without a unique V-gene family were dropped. A later analysis removed over 500 highly shared, low-generation-probability nucleotide sequences to deal with suspected cross-contamination and a sequencing artifact. In a later analysis, a clonal expansion index was calculated for each public chain from normalized within-repertoire ranks of inferred template counts. A later analysis computed generation probabilities with a VDJ recombination model fitted to out-of-frame rearrangements, and checked the results against IGoR. In a later analysis, TCR-TCR, TCR-HLA and TCR-CMV co-occurrence was scored with hypergeometric tests, and a repertoire-size bias correction was applied to TCR pairs. In a later analysis, false discovery rates were estimated by permuting HLA or CMV assignments 20 times. In a later analysis, co-occurring TCRs were grouped with DBSCAN, and TCRdist sequence similarity was added when clustering was performed within HLA-allele-positive subsets. Repertoires with fewer than 30,000 or more than 120,000 public chains, plus five repertoires with anomalous nucleotide sharing, were excluded from co-occurrence clustering. TCRdb stores this immuneACCESS table with in-frame sequences only. Part of the clones is absent; in the studies checked, under half of the shortfall reflects unresolved V genes, and no reason is known for the rest. V and J calls and clone size are those listed in that table; D and trimming were worked out from the DNA. The sample table records 95,000 to 120,000 clones; approximately 80% of these occur just once. 2% to 3% of the sample is taken by the ten largest.

This clone was seen a few times. It has no known antigen specificity. Base qualities were left out, and no much larger clone turns up one base away. The cohort was made up of under 800 healthy bone marrow donors. At the time of sampling, all cohort members were nominally healthy, though unrecorded immune exposures were likely present. The donor was CMV seronegative and belonged to the group of roughly 330 seronegative cohort members. Each donor provided a peripheral blood sample, and peripheral blood mononuclear cells were used for TCR beta sequencing. Genomic DNA extraction from the blood cell samples was performed with the Qiagen DNeasy Blood Extraction Kit. The investigation overall reported the following: In a later genetic analysis, fewer N-insertions in productive TCRs were reported among donors in an Asian-associated ancestry cluster than the roughly 700-donor mean. In a later analysis, HLA-associated TCR beta chains showed more clonal expansion and lower generation probabilities than non-associated chains that were equally common. The cohort was sequenced for TCR beta chains only, and without alpha or paired-chain data the features that could be detected were limited. In an earlier analysis of fewer than 750 of the donors, most TCR beta V segments were observed in productive rearrangements about 87% or about 30% of the time, broadly matching IMGT annotations. In a later analysis, some 18,000 TCR beta sequences were associated with specific HLA alleles at a false discovery rate of 0.05. Most TCR sequences were seen in very few donors, while some public TCRs were found in many individuals. In vitro tests confirmed that a few of the cytomegalovirus-associated TCR beta chains recognize cytomegalovirus antigens. A further reported finding was that TCR beta sequences accurately predicted the HLA-A and HLA-B alleles for most subjects in the first cohort. The classifier was reported to diagnose cytomegalovirus status with high specificity and sensitivity in both the original and validation cohorts. When HLA alleles, especially DR and DQ, strongly co-occurred, TCR associations were difficult to assign to individual alleles. A total of 150 to 200 TCR beta chains were listed by the study as associated with cytomegalovirus. The authors suggested that the approach could potentially be generalized to other disease states and immunological phenotypes. About 17 rarely observed V segments, including chromosome 9 orphons, were excluded from the earlier analysis of almost 600 of the donors because counts were too low. Because HLA typing was missing for some donors at each locus, association tests included only the typed subset. A cluster of highly shared sequence variants was judged likely to be a technical artifact of the sequencing pipeline. According to a later analysis, TCR association rates differed among HLA loci, with DRB1 alleles showing the most associated TCRs and HLA-C alleles showing the fewest. Correlated functional status among segregating V segments might reflect linkage disequilibrium, but an unknown experimental factor could not be ruled out. According to a later analysis, most CMV-associated TCR beta chains appeared to be HLA-restricted, and the HLA associations seemed to be driven largely by CMV exposure. In a later analysis, several top co-occurrence clusters were reported to appear linked to parvovirus B19, influenza, CMV and Epstein-Barr virus. An association between a missense DCLRE1C variant and V-gene and J-gene trimming of TCR beta chains was found in a later genetic analysis and replicated in an independent cohort. The presence/absence analyses assumed that sequencing depth was roughly uniform across donors, and that assumption may not be true. Immune exposure information for the cohort was limited to CMV serostatus.

Sequencing input: PBMCs. The clonotype was recovered from a woman aged 18 to 35 in good health and CMV-seronegative.

The DNA reads TGTGCCAGTAGTACATACAGGGGGCTGCTTTACAATGAGCAGTTCTTC. Translation gives CASSTYRGLLYNEQFF. The chain is made from TRBV19 and TRBJ2-1, and 9 junction bases match TRBD1. The CDR3 goes from the cysteine to the phenylalanine over 16 residues. Just CDR3 DNA is preserved here, 48 bases in frame from base 1. Here V drops 4 bases and J drops 4 bases, and the junction holds 8 bases not matched to any gene. CDR1 and CDR2 (LNHDA, SQIVND) derive from the germline V gene (reference sequence). With all but the CDR3 taken from the reference TRBV19 and TRBJ2-1 genes, the full variable domain is: DGGITQSPKYLFRKEGQNVTLSCEQNLNHDAMYWYRQDPGQGLRLIYYSQIVNDFQKGDIAEGYSVSREKKESFPLTVTSAQKNPTAFYLCASSTYRGLLYNEQFFGPGTRLTVL.